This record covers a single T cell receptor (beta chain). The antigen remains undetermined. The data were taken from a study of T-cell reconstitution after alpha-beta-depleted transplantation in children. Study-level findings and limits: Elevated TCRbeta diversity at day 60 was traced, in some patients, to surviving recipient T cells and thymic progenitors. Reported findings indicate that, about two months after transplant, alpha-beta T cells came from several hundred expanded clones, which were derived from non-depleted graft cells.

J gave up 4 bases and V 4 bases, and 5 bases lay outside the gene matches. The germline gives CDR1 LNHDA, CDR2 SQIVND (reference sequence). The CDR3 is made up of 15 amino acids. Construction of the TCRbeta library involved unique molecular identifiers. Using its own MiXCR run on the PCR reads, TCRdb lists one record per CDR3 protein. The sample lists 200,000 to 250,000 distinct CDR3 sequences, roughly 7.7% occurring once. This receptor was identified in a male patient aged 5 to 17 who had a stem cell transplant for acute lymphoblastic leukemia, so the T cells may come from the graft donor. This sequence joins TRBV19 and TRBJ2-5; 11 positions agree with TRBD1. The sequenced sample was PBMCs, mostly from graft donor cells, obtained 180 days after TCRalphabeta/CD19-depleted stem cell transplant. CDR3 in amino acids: CASSTRTGGIETQYF. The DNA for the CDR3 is TGTGCCAGTAGTACCCGGACAGGGGGCATAGAGACCCAGTACTTC.